This T cell receptor beta chain stems from a study of cytomegalovirus exposure and HLA in healthy donors. Across the whole study: In a later analysis, the roughly 130 validation repertoires were reported to have used the same platform as the approximately 620 first-cohort repertoires. General observations from the study: Subsequent analysis showed first-cohort TCR clusters tending to co-occur in 120 validation repertoires. There were over 150 TCR beta chains listed as cytomegalovirus-associated. There were some public TCRs occurring in many donors, but most TCR sequences were rare.

Germline CDR1 SGHNT, CDR2 YYREEE (reference sequence). The J segment lost 4 bases and the V segment lost 6 bases, leaving 7 bases of the junction unmatched. This CDR3 has 16 residues. Some clones are missing from TCRdb's copy, which holds only in-frame ones; the method was immunoSEQ multiplex PCR. Of 75,000 to 90,000 clones detected, about 95% appear once; the ten largest clones hold more than 0.6%. To note about this clone: Its antigen remains unidentified.

Material: PBMCs. The source of this sequence is a woman between 18 and 29 years old in good health and CMV-seronegative. The genes are TRBV5-4 and TRBJ2-5; 15 nucleotides line up with TRBD2. The DNA for the CDR3 is TGTGCCAGCAACACCAGGACTAGCGGGGGGGGAGAGACCCAGTACTTC. Translated: CASNTRTSGGGETQYF.